The TCR beta chain described here comes from a study of blood T cell repertoires in COVID-19. Study background: Researchers got acute and convalescent COVID-19 samples from the United States, Italy and Spain. T cells, B-cell-depleted T cells, or PBMCs provided the cDNA or gDNA that served as material.

The authors' processing: Amplification with reference gene primers provided the estimates of nucleated cell counts. The table came from immunoSEQ multiplex PCR; TCRdb's copy has only in-frame clones and leaves some out. For V, J and clone size, that table is used; D and trimming come from the DNA. The table includes hundreds of thousands of clones, approximately 84% detected once. V trimming: 2 bases; J trimming: 3 bases; junction bases outside the gene matches: 5. This CDR3 comprises 16 residues. The germline gives CDR1 MNHEY, CDR2 SVGEGT. Seattle researchers signed up patients amid active infection and tracked them longitudinally.

Material: peripheral blood. This clonotype originated in a man between 45 and 60 years old with COVID-19, enrolled during active disease. The chain joins TRBV6-2 or TRBV6-3 to TRBJ2-1; 9 bases are a match to TRBD2. DNA for the CDR3: TGTGCCAGCAGTTACGGATGGCGGGGGGGCTACAATGAGCAGTTCTTC. It is translated as CASSYGWRGGYNEQFF.